This is a list of T cell receptor beta chains from one sample in a study of OX40 agonist ivuxolimab in advanced cancers. Only in-frame clones appear in the TCRdb table, and some are missing; sequencing was by immunoSEQ multiplex PCR. The data hold about 79,000 clones, with around 94% observed a single time. The source material was CD4+ or CD8+ T cells sorted from blood, sampled in a trial of the OX40 agonist ivuxolimab. The receptor set was obtained from an adult with an advanced solid tumor such as melanoma, head and neck, liver or kidney cancer. Each CDR3 is given without its conserved first and last residue.

j_call,cdr3_length,v_call,cdr3_aa
TRBJ2-3,11,TRBV7-3,ASSLFSTDTQY
TRBJ1-2,11,TRBV27,ASSPTGNYGYT
TRBJ1-1,10,TRBV19,ASKWGGTEAF
TRBJ2-4,13,TRBV7-2,ASSSRLQAKNIQY
TRBJ1-4,13,TRBV5-4,ASNFQGATNEKLF
TRBJ2-2,14,TRBV6-4,ASSDSTEGDTGELF
TRBJ2-7,12,TRBV11-2,ASSFGTGNYEQY
TRBJ1-3,16,TRBV6-1,ASSALVNRWPTGNTIY
TRBJ2-7,10,TRBV4-1,ASSQDLGEQY
TRBJ2-1,13,TRBV9,ASSGGLAVTNEQF
TRBJ2-7,11,TRBV7-9,ASSFPGANEQY
TRBJ2-2,11,TRBV9,ASSVGLTGELF
TRBJ2-1,14,TRBV4-1,ASSQVLAGAYNEQF
TRBJ2-1,12,TRBV27,ASSLSGSVDEQF
TRBJ1-1,11,TRBV19,ASSWGTDTEAF
TRBJ2-7,9,TRBV28,ASSETYEQY
TRBJ1-1,11,TRBV27,ASSLIMNTEAF
TRBJ2-7,14,TRBV21-1,ASSKVWTGGEYEQY
TRBJ2-6,11,TRBV27,ASSLTGANVLT
TRBJ2-3,13,TRBV6-5,ASRGPRGITDTQY
TRBJ1-1,12,TRBV19,ASSSVLGSTEAF
TRBJ2-3,11,TRBV2,ASSLPEGDTQY